A selection of T cell receptor beta chains follows, all from one sample in a study of shared clonotypes between healthy human individuals. TCRdb keeps only in-frame clones here, not all; method: immunoSEQ multiplex PCR. The sample contains just over 2,000,000 clones, roughly 96% of which appear only once. Material: naive CD4+ T cells sorted from blood. Receptor source: a man between 18 and 35 years old in good health. The CDR3 runs from the conserved cysteine through the conserved F or W. A D gene is named only where the DNA matches it firmly. Clone size is stated in some rows and not others, as once, few, many or a class when expanded.

size,J,V,D,CDR3,DNA
-,TRBJ2-7,TRBV2,TRBD1,CASSETGLEQYF,TGTGCCAGCAGTGAGACAGGGCTGGAGCAGTACTTC
-,TRBJ2-7,TRBV18,TRBD1,CASSPPGTDYEQYF,TGTGCCAGCTCACCACCGGGGACAGATTACGAGCAGTACTTC
-,TRBJ2-2,TRBV12-5,-,CASGFFGRTGELFF,TGTGCTAGTGGTTTTTTTGGGAGGACCGGGGAGCTGTTTTTT
-,TRBJ1-2,TRBV2,TRBD1,CASRENRGSNYGYTF,TGTGCCAGCAGGGAGAACAGGGGATCCAACTATGGCTACACCTTC
-,TRBJ1-1,TRBV7-3,-,CASSLELLGTEAFF,TGTGCCAGCAGCTTAGAACTTTTGGGCACTGAAGCTTTCTTT
-,TRBJ2-7,TRBV2,-,CASSGGAQPYEQYF,TGTGCCAGCAGCGGCGGGGCCCAACCCTACGAGCAGTACTTC
-,TRBJ1-2,TRBV19,-,CASVSGGYGYTF,TGTGCCAGTGTTTCAGGAGGATATGGCTACACCTTC
-,TRBJ1-5,TRBV29-1,-,CSVEDGSNQPQHF,TGCAGCGTTGAAGATGGTAGCAATCAGCCCCAGCATTTT
-,TRBJ1-5,TRBV28,TRBD1,CASSPDRDSNQPQHF,TGTGCCAGCAGTCCCGACAGGGATAGCAATCAGCCCCAGCATTTT
-,TRBJ1-5,TRBV30,TRBD1,CAWSLQGNQPQHF,TGTGCCTGGAGTTTACAGGGGAATCAGCCCCAGCATTTT
-,TRBJ1-6,TRBV7-9,-,CASSLERQGNSPLHF,TGTGCCAGCAGCTTAGAGCGGCAGGGCAATTCACCCCTCCACTTT
-,TRBJ2-7,TRBV5-1,-,CASSLTSAQRGYEQYF,TGCGCCAGCAGCTTGACGTCTGCCCAGCGCGGCTACGAGCAGTACTTC
-,TRBJ1-1,TRBV6-5,-,CASSRQEIMNTEAFF,TGTGCCAGCAGTCGACAGGAAATAATGAACACTGAAGCTTTCTTT
-,TRBJ1-5,TRBV30,-,CAWSTGGDQPQHF,TGTGCCTGGAGCACGGGGGGGGATCAGCCCCAGCATTTT
once,TRBJ1-5,TRBV12-5,TRBD1,CASGTTGGDDQPQHF,TGTGCTAGTGGGACGACAGGGGGCGATGATCAGCCCCAGCATTTT
-,TRBJ2-3,TRBV7-2,TRBD2,CASSRKAGEIDTQYF,TGTGCCAGCAGCCGAAAGGCGGGAGAGATAGATACGCAGTATTTT
-,TRBJ1-1,TRBV7-8,-,CASLSSNSFLNTEAFF,TGTGCCAGCCTCAGCAGTAACAGTTTTTTGAACACTGAAGCTTTCTTT
-,TRBJ1-6,TRBV2,-,CASSETGLWNSPLHF,TGTGCCAGCAGTGAAACGGGACTCTGGAATTCACCCCTCCACTTT
-,TRBJ2-3,TRBV6-6,TRBD1,CASRPRGQGTDTQYF,TGTGCCAGCAGACCTCGGGGACAGGGCACAGATACGCAGTATTTT
few,TRBJ2-5,TRBV5-1,TRBD2,CASSSTTSGGQETQYF,TGCGCCAGCAGTTCTACGACTAGCGGGGGCCAAGAGACCCAGTACTTC
-,TRBJ2-1,TRBV2,TRBD1,CASNDRGSYNEQFF,TGTGCCAGCAATGACAGGGGAAGCTACAATGAGCAGTTCTTC
-,TRBJ1-6,TRBV30,-,CAWSANSGYNSPLHF,TGTGCCTGGAGTGCAAATTCCGGCTATAATTCACCCCTCCACTTT
-,TRBJ1-5,TRBV5-6,-,CASSFVADSNQPQHF,TGTGCCAGCAGCTTCGTCGCAGATAGCAATCAGCCCCAGCATTTT
-,TRBJ2-5,TRBV9,TRBD2,CASSVTSGGETQYF,TGTGCCAGCAGCGTAACCTCCGGGGGGGAGACCCAGTACTTC
-,TRBJ2-2,TRBV15,-,CATSRDWGPPNTGELFF,TGTGCCACCAGCAGAGATTGGGGGCCCCCGAACACCGGGGAGCTGTTTTTT
once,TRBJ2-2,TRBV5-4,TRBD1,CASSFGNRGSDGELFF,TGTGCCAGCAGCTTTGGTAACAGGGGAAGTGACGGGGAGCTGTTTTTT
-,TRBJ2-3,TRBV7-3,TRBD2,CASSPSRGDTDTQYF,TGTGCCAGCAGCCCCTCACGGGGGGACACAGATACGCAGTATTTT
-,TRBJ2-3,TRBV11-3,TRBD1,CASSFWTGGTDTQYF,TGTGCCAGCAGCTTTTGGACAGGGGGCACAGATACGCAGTATTTT
-,TRBJ1-1,TRBV6-6,-,CASSYSSQGNTEAFF,TGTGCCAGCAGTTACTCTTCCCAGGGGAACACTGAAGCTTTCTTT
-,TRBJ2-5,TRBV7-2,-,CASSPIGGPQETQYF,TGTGCCAGCAGCCCCATCGGGGGGCCTCAAGAGACCCAGTACTTC
-,TRBJ1-3,TRBV5-1,TRBD1,CASSGQGAPGNTIYF,TGCGCCAGCAGCGGACAGGGGGCCCCTGGAAACACCATATATTTT
-,TRBJ1-3,TRBV25-1,-,CASRLGGRGEVAGNTIYF,TGTGCCAGCAGGCTGGGTGGACGAGGGGAAGTAGCTGGAAACACCATATATTTT
few,TRBJ2-7,TRBV6-5,-,CASRHARAYEQYF,TGTGCCAGCCGTCATGCGAGAGCCTACGAGCAGTACTTC
-,TRBJ2-7,TRBV27,-,CASSLYEGIYEQYF,TGTGCCAGCAGTTTATACGAGGGAATCTACGAGCAGTACTTC
-,TRBJ2-7,TRBV4-1,-,CASSQDSGASASYEQYF,TGCGCCAGCAGCCAAGACTCAGGGGCTAGCGCATCCTACGAGCAGTACTTC
-,TRBJ2-7,TRBV11-3,-,CASSLVGRSYEQYF,TGTGCCAGCAGCTTAGTGGGGCGCTCCTACGAGCAGTACTTC
-,TRBJ2-2,TRBV2,-,CASSPYEPGELFF,TGTGCCAGCAGCCCTTACGAGCCCGGGGAGCTGTTTTTT
-,TRBJ2-1,TRBV5-4,-,CASSFDSPGMTEQFF,TGTGCCAGCAGCTTTGACAGCCCAGGGATGACTGAGCAGTTCTTC
once,TRBJ2-7,TRBV11-2,TRBD2,CASSSLGLAGSEQYF,TGTGCCAGCAGCTCTCTCGGACTAGCAGGCTCCGAGCAGTACTTC
once,TRBJ2-3,TRBV10-1,-,CASSGVQTDTQYF,TGCGCCAGCAGTGGGGTCCAAACAGATACGCAGTATTTT
-,TRBJ2-5,TRBV4-1,-,CASSPLGGGQETQYF,TGCGCCAGCAGCCCCCTAGGGGGGGGTCAAGAGACCCAGTACTTC
-,TRBJ1-1,TRBV19,-,CASTSFGQNTEAFF,TGTGCCAGTACCTCCTTTGGACAGAACACTGAAGCTTTCTTT
-,TRBJ2-1,TRBV25-1,TRBD1,CASSRDRNYNEQFF,TGTGCCAGCAGTCGGGACAGAAATTACAATGAGCAGTTCTTC
-,TRBJ2-3,TRBV11-3,TRBD1,CASSKQGGETDTQYF,TGTGCCAGCAGCAAACAGGGGGGAGAGACAGATACGCAGTATTTT
-,TRBJ2-1,TRBV2,TRBD2,CASRGGLAESDEQFF,TGTGCCAGCAGAGGGGGACTAGCGGAGTCGGATGAGCAGTTCTTC
once,TRBJ2-7,TRBV27,-,CASSLSVTGIQSYEQYF,TGTGCCAGCAGTTTGTCAGTTACAGGGATACAATCCTACGAGCAGTACTTC
-,TRBJ2-4,TRBV18,-,CASSLQLRQWYF,TGTGCCAGCTCCCTCCAGCTGAGACAGTGGTACTTC
-,TRBJ2-1,TRBV2,-,CASNLKSGEQFF,TGTGCCAGCAACCTTAAATCCGGTGAGCAGTTCTTC